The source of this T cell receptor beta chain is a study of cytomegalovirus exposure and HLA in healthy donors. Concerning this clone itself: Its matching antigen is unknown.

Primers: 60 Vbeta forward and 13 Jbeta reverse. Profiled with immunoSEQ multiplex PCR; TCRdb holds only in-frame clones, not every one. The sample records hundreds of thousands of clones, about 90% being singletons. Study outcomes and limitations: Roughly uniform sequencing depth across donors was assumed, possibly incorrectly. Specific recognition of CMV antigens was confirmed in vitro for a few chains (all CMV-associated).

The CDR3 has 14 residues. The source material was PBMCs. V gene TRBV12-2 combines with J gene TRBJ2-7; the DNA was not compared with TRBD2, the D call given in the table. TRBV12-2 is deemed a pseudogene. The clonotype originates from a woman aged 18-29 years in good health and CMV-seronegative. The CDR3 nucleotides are TGTGCAAGTCGCCGTAGCGGGGGGATAAAAGAGCAGTACTTC. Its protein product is CASRRSGGIKEQYF.